This T cell receptor beta chain was documented in a study of CD8 T cells in ankylosing spondylitis. Study-wide findings and caveats: A TCR beta motif of eight highly homologous variants appeared characteristic of ankylosing spondylitis blood. Within matched ankylosing spondylitis synovial fluid, disease-linked clones were reportedly significantly enriched.

V lost 5 bases, J lost 3 bases, and 16 bases lay in between. The germline V gene encodes CDR1 SGHAT and CDR2 FQNNGV. The CDR3 totals 15 residues. This clonotype was seen a few times. Antigen: not known. Preparation of TCR beta libraries was done by quantitative 5'-RACE with molecular barcodes. One entry per CDR3 protein results from TCRdb running MiXCR on the 5' RACE reads. The table records just over 300,000 distinct CDR3 sequences, less than 25% of them present only once. This receptor was taken from a female donor with ankylosing spondylitis or in good health (not recorded which). The chain carries TRBV11-2 and TRBJ2-5; D may be TRBD1 (7 bases). The specimen was blood, either unsorted or a sorted T cell fraction (not recorded which). CDR3 sequence: CASSPRGAAEETQYF. CDR3 DNA sequence: TGTGCCAGCAGCCCCAGGGGGGCAGCGGAAGAGACCCAGTACTTC.